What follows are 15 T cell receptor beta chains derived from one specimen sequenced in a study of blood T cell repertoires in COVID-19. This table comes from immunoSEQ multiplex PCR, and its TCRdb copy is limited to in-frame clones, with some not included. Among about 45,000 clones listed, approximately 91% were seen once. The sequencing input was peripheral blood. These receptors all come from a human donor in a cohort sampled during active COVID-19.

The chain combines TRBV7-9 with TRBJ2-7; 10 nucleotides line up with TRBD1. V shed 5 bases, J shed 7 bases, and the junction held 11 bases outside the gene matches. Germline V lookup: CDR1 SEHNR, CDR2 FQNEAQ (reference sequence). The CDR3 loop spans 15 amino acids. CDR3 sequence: CASSADRGLLNEQYF. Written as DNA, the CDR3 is TGTGCCAGCAGCGCAGACAGGGGGCTTTTAAATGAGCAGTACTTC.

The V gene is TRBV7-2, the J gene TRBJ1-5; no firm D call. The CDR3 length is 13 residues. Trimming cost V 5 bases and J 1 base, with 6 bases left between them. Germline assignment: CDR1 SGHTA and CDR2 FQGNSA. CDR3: CASSTQSNQPQHF. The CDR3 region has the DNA TGTGCCAGCAGCACCCAGAGCAATCAGCCCCAGCATTTT.

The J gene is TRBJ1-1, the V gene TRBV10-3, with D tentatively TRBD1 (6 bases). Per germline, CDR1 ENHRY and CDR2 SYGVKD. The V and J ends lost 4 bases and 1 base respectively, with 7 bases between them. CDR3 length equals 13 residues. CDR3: CAISAGQNTEAFF. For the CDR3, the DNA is TGTGCCATCAGTGCGGGACAGAACACTGAAGCTTTCTTT.

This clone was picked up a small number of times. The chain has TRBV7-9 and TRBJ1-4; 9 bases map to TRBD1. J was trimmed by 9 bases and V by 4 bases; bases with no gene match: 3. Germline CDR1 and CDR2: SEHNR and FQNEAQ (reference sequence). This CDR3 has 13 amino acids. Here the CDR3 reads CASSWGQGKKLFF. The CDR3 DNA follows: TGTGCCAGCAGCTGGGGACAGGGAAAAAAACTGTTTTTT.

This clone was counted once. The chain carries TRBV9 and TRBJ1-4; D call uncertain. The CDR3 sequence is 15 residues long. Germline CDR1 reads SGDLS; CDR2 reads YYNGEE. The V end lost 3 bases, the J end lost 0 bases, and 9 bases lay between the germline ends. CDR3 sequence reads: CASSASLTTNEKLFF. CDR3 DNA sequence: TGTGCCAGCAGCGCGTCGCTAACAACTAATGAAAAACTGTTTTTT. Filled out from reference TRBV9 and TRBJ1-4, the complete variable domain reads DSGVTQTPKHLITATGQRVTLRCSPRSGDLSVYWYQQSLDQGLQFLIQYYNGEERAKGNILERFSAQQFPDLHSELNLSSLELGDSALYFCASSASLTTNEKLFFGSGTQLSVL.

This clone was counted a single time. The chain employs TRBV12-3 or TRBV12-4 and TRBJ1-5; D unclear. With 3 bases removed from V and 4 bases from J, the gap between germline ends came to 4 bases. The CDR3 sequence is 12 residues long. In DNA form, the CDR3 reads TGTGCCAGCAGTTTCAGGAATCAGCCCCAGCATTTT. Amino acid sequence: CASSFRNQPQHF.

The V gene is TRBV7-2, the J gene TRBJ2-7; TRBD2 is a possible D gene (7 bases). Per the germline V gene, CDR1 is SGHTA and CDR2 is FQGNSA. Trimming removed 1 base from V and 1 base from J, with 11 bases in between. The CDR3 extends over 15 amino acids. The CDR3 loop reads CASSLGGGASYEQYF. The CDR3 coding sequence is TGTGCCAGCAGCTTAGGAGGGGGGGCTTCCTACGAGCAGTACTTC.

CDR3 residues: CASSREGAGGLNEQFF. CDR3 DNA sequence: TGTGCCAGCAGCCGCGAAGGGGCGGGGGGCCTCAATGAGCAGTTCTTC. The chain is built from TRBV7-2 and TRBJ2-1, with TRBD2 identical over 8 bases. J was trimmed by 6 bases and V by 5 bases; bases with no gene match: 12. This CDR3 comprises 16 residues. CDR1 and CDR2 (germline): SGHTA, FQGNSA.

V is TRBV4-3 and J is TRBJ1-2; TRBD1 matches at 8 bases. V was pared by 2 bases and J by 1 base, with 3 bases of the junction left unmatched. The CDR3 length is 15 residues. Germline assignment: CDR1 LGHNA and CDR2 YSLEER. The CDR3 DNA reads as TGCGCCAGCAGCCAACCCGACAGGGGTAACTATGGCTACACCTTC. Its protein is CASSQPDRGNYGYTF.

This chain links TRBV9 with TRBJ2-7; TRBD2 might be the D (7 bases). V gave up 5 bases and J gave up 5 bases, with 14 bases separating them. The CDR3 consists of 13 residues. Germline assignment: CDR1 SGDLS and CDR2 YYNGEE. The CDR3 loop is CASSGGGGHEQYF. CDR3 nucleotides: TGTGCCAGCAGTGGGGGCGGGGGACACGAGCAGTACTTC.

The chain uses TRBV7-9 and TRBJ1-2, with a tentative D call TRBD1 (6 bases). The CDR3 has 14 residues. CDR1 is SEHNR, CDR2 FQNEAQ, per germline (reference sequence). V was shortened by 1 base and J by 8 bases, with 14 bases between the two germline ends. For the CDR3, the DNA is TGTGCCAGCAGCTTAGAGACAGGCCCTAGCGGCTACACCTTC. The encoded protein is CASSLETGPSGYTF.

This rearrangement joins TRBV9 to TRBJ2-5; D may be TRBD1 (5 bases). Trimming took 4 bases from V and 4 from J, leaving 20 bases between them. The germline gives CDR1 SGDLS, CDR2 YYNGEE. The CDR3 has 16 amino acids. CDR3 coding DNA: TGTGCCAGCAGCTACAGTCAGGACACCCCCCCAGAGACCCAGTACTTC. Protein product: CASSYSQDTPPETQYF.

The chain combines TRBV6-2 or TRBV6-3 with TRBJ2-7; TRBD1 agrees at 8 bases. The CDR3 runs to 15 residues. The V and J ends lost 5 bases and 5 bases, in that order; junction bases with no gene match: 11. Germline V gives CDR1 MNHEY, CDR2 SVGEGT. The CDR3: CASSPQTSTGDEQYF. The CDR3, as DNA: TGTGCCAGCAGTCCCCAAACCTCGACAGGGGACGAGCAGTACTTC.

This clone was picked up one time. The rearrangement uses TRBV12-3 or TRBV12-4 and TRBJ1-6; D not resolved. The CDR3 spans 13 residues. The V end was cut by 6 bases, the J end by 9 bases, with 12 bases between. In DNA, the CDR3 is TGTGCCAGCAGATCCGCCCGGGTTTCACCCCTCCACTTT. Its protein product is CASRSARVSPLHF.

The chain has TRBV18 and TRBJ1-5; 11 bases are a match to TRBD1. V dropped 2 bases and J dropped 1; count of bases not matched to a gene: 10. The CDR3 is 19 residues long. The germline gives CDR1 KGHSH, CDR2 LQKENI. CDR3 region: CASSPTPVDRGQSNQPQHF. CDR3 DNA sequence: TGTGCCAGCTCACCAACCCCTGTGGACAGGGGGCAAAGCAATCAGCCCCAGCATTTT.